This entry lists 27 T cell receptor beta chains sequenced from one sample in a study of blood T cell repertoires in COVID-19 (TCRdb year 2020). Library preparation used the immunoSEQ multiplex PCR assay. TCRdb took over this immuneACCESS table, retaining in-frame rearrangements with V and J assigned. Such tables are incomplete; in checked studies, under half of the missing clones stem from an unresolved V gene, and the remainder is unexplained. This sample gives 15,000 to 20,000 clones in total; 77% of them show up just once. Of the sample, over 15% is held by the ten largest clones. The sequenced material came from peripheral blood. These receptors were taken from a man aged 70-80 years with COVID-19, enrolled during active disease.

This clone rates as large. CDR3 coding DNA: TGCGCCAGCAGCCAAGAGGACAGGGATGTGCACGAGCAGTACTTC. Translation: CASSQEDRDVHEQYF. The chain recombines TRBV4-1 with TRBJ2-7, with 8 nucleotides matching TRBD1. The length of the CDR3 is 15 residues. The V and J ends lost 0 bases and 5 bases, in that order; junction bases with no gene match: 6. Germline assignment: CDR1 MGHRA and CDR2 YSYEKL.

This sequence joins TRBV19 and TRBJ2-1, with D possibly matching TRBD1 (5 bases). Trimming shortened V by 3 bases and J by 6 bases, and 15 bases separated the two germline ends. This CDR3 is 15 amino acids long. Germline V gene sequence: CDR1 LNHDA, CDR2 SQIVND (reference sequence). The chain's CDR3 is CASSILTVRGNEQFF. The CDR3 bases are TGTGCCAGTAGTATCCTGACAGTTAGGGGCAATGAGCAGTTCTTC.

V gene TRBV28 combines with J gene TRBJ1-1; the match to TRBD1 covers 12 bases. The length of the CDR3 is 15 residues. CDR1 MDHEN and CDR2 SYDVKM come from the germline V gene. With V trimmed by 5 bases and J by 7 bases, 8 bases remained unmatched. The CDR3 reads CASSPPGTGGVEAFF. Here the CDR3 DNA reads TGTGCCAGCAGTCCCCCAGGGACAGGGGGCGTTGAAGCTTTCTTT.

The chain couples TRBV7-9 to TRBJ2-7; 7 bases line up with TRBD1. The length of the CDR3 is 16 residues. With V trimmed by 1 base and J by 7 bases, 13 bases remained unmatched. CDR1 is SEHNR, CDR2 FQNEAQ, per germline (reference sequence). CDR3: CASSLESGQATREQYF. The DNA for the CDR3 is TGTGCCAGCAGCTTAGAGAGCGGACAGGCGACGCGGGAGCAGTACTTC.

In this sample, this clone turned up once. This sequence joins TRBV10-2 and TRBJ2-2, with D possibly being TRBD1 or TRBD2 (7 bases each). Germline lookup yields CDR1 WSHSY and CDR2 SAAADI. The CDR3 runs 14 residues. V lost 10 bases to trimming and J lost 4 bases, with 16 bases between them. Written as DNA, the CDR3 is TGCGCCACCAGGGGGGAGGGCTTCACCGGGGAGCTGTTTTTT. It specifies CATRGEGFTGELFF.

The chain employs TRBV30 and TRBJ2-7; 7 bases map to TRBD1. The CDR3 is made up of 12 amino acids. The V and J ends lost 2 bases and 11 bases, in that order; junction bases with no gene match: 9. Germline V gives CDR1 GTSNPN, CDR2 SVGIG (reference sequence). This CDR3 is CAWSRDRRKEYF. CDR3 in DNA: TGTGCCTGGAGTCGGGACAGACGAAAGGAGTACTTC.

The rearrangement links TRBV5-1 to TRBJ1-5; the D is unclear. V dropped 1 base and J dropped 5 bases, with 13 bases sitting between them. Germline assignment: CDR1 SGHRS and CDR2 YFSETQ. The CDR3 contains 15 residues. For the CDR3, the DNA is TGCGCCAGCAGCTTGTTATCCGGGTACGATCAGCCCCAGCATTTT. Protein product: CASSLLSGYDQPQHF.

The chain carries TRBV6-6 and TRBJ1-2, with D possibly being TRBD1 (6 bases). The germline V and J ends were trimmed by 3 bases and 7 bases, with 21 bases remaining between them. The CDR3 is 16 residues long. Germline V CDR1 and CDR2: MNHNY, SVGAGI (reference sequence). The CDR3 loop is CASSYKADSLGRGYTF. CDR3 bases: TGTGCCAGCAGTTATAAGGCGGACAGTTTGGGACGTGGCTACACCTTC.

V usage is TRBV12-3 or TRBV12-4 and J usage is TRBJ1-6; tentative D call: TRBD1 (5 bases). The V gene lost 11 bases and the J gene lost 5 bases, with 13 bases spanning the gap. This CDR3 is 13 amino acids long. The CDR3 spells CASTQVDNSPLHF. The DNA of the CDR3 is TGTGCCTCCACACAGGTGGATAATTCACCCCTCCACTTT.

By share, this clone ranks as large. J is TRBJ1-1 and V is TRBV4-1; weak D call: TRBD1 (6 bases). This CDR3 spans 14 amino acids. Germline-derived CDR1 and CDR2 are MGHRA and YSYEKL. V was shortened by 5 bases and J by 4 bases, with 14 bases between the two germline ends. The CDR3 is CASSSEGGVTEAFF. The CDR3 coding sequence is TGCGCCAGCAGCTCCGAAGGGGGGGTCACTGAAGCTTTCTTT.

The chain links TRBV11-2 to TRBJ2-1, with TRBD2 matching over 10 bases. The V segment lost 5 bases and the J segment 4 bases; nucleotides outside the gene matches: 8. This CDR3 is 16 amino acids long. Germline V gives CDR1 SGHAT, CDR2 FQNNGV. In DNA, the CDR3 is TGTGCCAGCAGCCCTCGTACTAGCGGGACTTACAATGAGCAGTTCTTC. It codes for CASSPRTSGTYNEQFF.

This sequence joins TRBV7-2 and TRBJ2-5, with unresolved D. This CDR3 contains 13 residues. Germline V CDR1 and CDR2: SGHTA, FQGNSA. The V end was cut by 1 base, the J end by 4 bases, with 7 bases between. This chain's CDR3 is CASSLGLRETQYF. The CDR3 DNA reads as TGTGCCAGCAGCTTAGGTCTAAGAGAGACCCAGTACTTC.

The chain combines TRBV14 with TRBJ1-1; possibly TRBD1 for D (6 bases). Germline V gene lookup returns CDR1 SGHDN and CDR2 FVKESK. V lost 5 bases to trimming and J lost 0 bases, with 7 bases between them. The CDR3 runs to 13 residues. The CDR3 DNA is TGTGCCAGCAGCGGACAGTTGAACACTGAAGCTTTCTTT. Translated: CASSGQLNTEAFF.

The J gene is TRBJ2-7, the V gene TRBV29-1; 10 nucleotides agree with TRBD2. Germline V gene sequence: CDR1 SQVTM, CDR2 ANQGSEA. V shed 3 bases, J shed 6 bases, and the junction held 11 bases outside the gene matches. CDR3 length equals 15 residues. The CDR3: CSVDRLAGALGEQYF. DNA of the CDR3: TGCAGCGTTGACCGTCTAGCGGGAGCTTTAGGCGAGCAGTACTTC.

The sample holds a few counts of this clone. V is TRBV13 and J is TRBJ2-7; TRBD1 might be the D (5 bases). V was clipped by 5 bases and J by 3 bases, with 8 bases between them. The CDR3 has 12 residues. CDR1 is PRHDT and CDR2 is FYEKMQ in the germline V gene (reference sequence). CDR3: CASSGANYEQYF. For the CDR3, the DNA is TGTGCCAGCAGCGGGGCGAACTACGAGCAGTACTTC.

This chain connects TRBV7-6 to TRBJ2-7; 7 bases are shared with TRBD2. The V and J ends lost 0 bases and 2 bases, in that order; junction bases with no gene match: 1. CDR3 size: 14 residues. Germline CDR1 is SGHVS and CDR2 is FNYEAQ. Written as DNA, the CDR3 is TGTGCCAGCAGCTTAGCAGCGGGAACCTACGAGCAGTACTTC. This encodes CASSLAAGTYEQYF.

This clone occurred once. The rearrangement uses TRBV6-4 and TRBJ2-1, with 11 nucleotides matching TRBD2. The CDR3 consists of 18 residues. Looked up from germline, CDR1 is MRHNA and CDR2 is SNTAGT. Losses at the gene ends were 7 bases for V and 4 bases for J; bases not matched to a gene: 15. CDR3 sequence (DNA): TGTGCCAGCACCACGCGACTAGGGACTAGCGGTGGATACAATGAGCAGTTCTTC. Amino acids: CASTTRLGTSGGYNEQFF.

The sample holds one count of this clone. CDR3 protein: CASSLGGHKNTEAFF. The CDR3 region has the DNA TGCGCCAGCAGCTTGGGGGGACACAAGAACACTGAAGCTTTCTTT. The V gene is TRBV5-1, the J gene TRBJ1-1, with a weak D call TRBD1 (6 bases). Germline V gene data show CDR1 as SGHRS and CDR2 as YFSETQ. The CDR3 totals 15 residues. V lost 0 bases and J 1 base, leaving 10 bases between the germline ends.

The chain employs TRBV19 and TRBJ1-4, with D possibly being TRBD1 (6 bases). Between the trimmed V and J ends, which lost 7 bases and 0 bases, there was a span of 18 bases. This CDR3 spans 17 amino acids. CDR1 and CDR2 (germline): LNHDA, SQIVND (reference sequence). CDR3 loop: CASTKGQGYPTNEKLFF. Written as DNA, the CDR3 is TGTGCCAGTACGAAAGGGCAGGGGTACCCAACTAATGAAAAACTGTTTTTT. Combining the CDR3 with reference TRBV19 and TRBJ1-4 gives the whole variable domain DGGITQSPKYLFRKEGQNVTLSCEQNLNHDAMYWYRQDPGQGLRLIYYSQIVNDFQKGDIAEGYSVSREKKESFPLTVTSAQKNPTAFYLCASTKGQGYPTNEKLFFGSGTQLSVL.

The chain carries TRBV7-2 and TRBJ1-5, with D possibly TRBD1 on 5 matching bases. CDR1 and CDR2 from the germline V gene are SGHTA and FQGNSA. CDR3 length equals 15 residues. V gave up 5 bases and J gave up 6 bases, with 17 bases separating them. The CDR3 loop is CASSPRLAGPQPQHF. CDR3 coding DNA: TGTGCCAGCAGCCCCCGGTTAGCAGGGCCTCAGCCCCAGCATTTT.

The gene calls are TRBV27 and TRBJ2-7; TRBD2 matches 10 bases. The CDR3 is 15 amino acids. Germline loops: CDR1 MNHEY, CDR2 SMNVEV (reference sequence). J lost 7 bases, V lost 6 bases, and 12 bases had no gene match. The CDR3 reads CASRVSAGGPREQYF. The CDR3 coding sequence is TGTGCCAGCAGAGTCTCAGCGGGAGGGCCAAGGGAGCAGTACTTC.

DNA for the CDR3: TGTGCCAGCAGCTTAGCGGGGCTTTACACAGATACGCAGTATTTT. It translates to CASSLAGLYTDTQYF. This sequence joins TRBV7-2 and TRBJ2-3, with D tentatively TRBD1 (5 bases). This CDR3 contains 15 residues. Germline V CDR1 and CDR2: SGHTA, FQGNSA. Trimming removed 0 bases from V and 2 bases from J, with 9 bases in between.

The J gene is TRBJ1-3, the V gene TRBV29-1; D perhaps matches TRBD1 (6 bases). The CDR3 length is 15 residues. Germline CDR1 is SQVTM and CDR2 is ANQGSEA. Trimming took off 6 bases at V and 0 bases at J, with 15 bases between the two ends. The CDR3 protein is CSVRTELSSGNTIYF. The CDR3 nucleotides are TGCAGCGTCCGGACAGAATTAAGCTCTGGAAACACCATATATTTT.

As DNA, the CDR3 is TGTGCCACGGCTAGCGGGATCACAGATACGCAGTATTTT. Protein product: CATASGITDTQYF. The rearrangement uses TRBV19 and TRBJ2-3; 9 bases line up with TRBD2. The CDR3 has 13 amino acids. CDR1 is LNHDA and CDR2 is SQIVND in the germline V gene (reference sequence). V lost 10 bases and J lost 2; bases outside the gene matches: 4.

This chain uses TRBV10-3 with TRBJ1-2; D perhaps matches TRBD1 (5 bases). Trimming removed 4 bases at V and 1 base at J, with 22 bases between. From germline, CDR1 is ENHRY and CDR2 SYGVKD. The CDR3 covers 18 residues. The CDR3 DNA sequence: TGTGCCATCAGTGGGCCCCCCAAGCAGGGAGGGTTTAACTATGGCTACACCTTC. It codes for CAISGPPKQGGFNYGYTF.

This chain links TRBV4-2 with TRBJ2-2, with D unresolved. This CDR3 has 13 amino acids. Germline CDR1 is LGHNA and CDR2 is YNFKEQ. Deletions cut 0 bases from V and 7 bases from J, with 6 bases between. The CDR3 DNA reads TGTGCCAGCAGCCAAGAATTTCGCGGGGAGCTGTTTTTT. Translation: CASSQEFRGELFF.

CDR3 in DNA: TGTGCCAGCAGCCCAGCGGGACAGGGGGCCTATGAGCAGTTCTTC. Its protein product is CASSPAGQGAYEQFF. V and J are TRBV3-1 (or the pseudogene TRBV3-2) and TRBJ2-1; the match to TRBD1 covers 12 bases. The CDR3 loop spans 15 amino acids. CDR1 LGHDT and CDR2 YNNKEL come from the germline V gene (reference sequence). With V trimmed by 4 bases and J by 8 bases, 6 bases remained unmatched.